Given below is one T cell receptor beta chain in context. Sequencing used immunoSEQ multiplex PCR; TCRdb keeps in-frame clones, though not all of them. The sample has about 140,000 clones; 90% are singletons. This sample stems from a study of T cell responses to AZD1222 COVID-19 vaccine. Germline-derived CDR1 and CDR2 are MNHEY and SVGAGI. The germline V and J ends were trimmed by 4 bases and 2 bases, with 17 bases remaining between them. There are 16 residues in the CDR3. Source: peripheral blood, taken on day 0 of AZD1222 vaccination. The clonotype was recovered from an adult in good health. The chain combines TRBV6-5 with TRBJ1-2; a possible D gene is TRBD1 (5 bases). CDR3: CASSWGPTGVNYGYTF. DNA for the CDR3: TGTGCCAGCAGTTGGGGCCCCACAGGAGTAAACTATGGCTACACCTTC.